The 20 T cell receptor beta chains listed next were all sequenced from one sample in a study of cytomegalovirus exposure and HLA in healthy donors. 13 Jbeta primers and 60 Vbeta primers were used for the PCR. Profiled with immunoSEQ multiplex PCR; TCRdb holds only in-frame clones, not every one. Of roughly 200,000 clones listed, 70% to 80% are singletons. Input material: PBMCs. Receptors were obtained from a young man in good health and CMV-seronegative.

The V gene is TRBV10-2, the J gene TRBJ2-7, with unresolved D. Germline V lookup: CDR1 WSHSY, CDR2 SAAADI. This CDR3 contains 12 residues. Deletions cut 6 bases from V and 5 bases from J, with 11 bases between. CDR3 loop: CASSPVAHEQYF. The DNA of the CDR3 is TGCGCCAGCAGCCCTGTGGCCCACGAGCAGTACTTC.

The chain combines TRBV20-1 with TRBJ2-7; no definite D call. This CDR3 contains 11 residues. CDR1 is DFQATT, CDR2 SNEGSKA, per germline (reference sequence). V was pared by 6 bases and J by 4 bases, with 10 bases between. This CDR3 is CSARILYEQYF. The CDR3 DNA follows: TGCAGTGCGCGGATCCTATACGAGCAGTACTTC.

This chain joins TRBV10-3 and TRBJ1-4; 8 bases are shared with TRBD1. This CDR3 comprises 15 residues. Germline CDR1 reads ENHRY; CDR2 reads SYGVKD. V shed 4 bases, J shed 3 bases, and the junction held 4 bases outside the gene matches. DNA of the CDR3: TGTGCCATCAGTGTTATACAGGGGGCTAATGAAAAACTGTTTTTT. Translation gives CAISVIQGANEKLFF.

The chain combines TRBV5-4 with TRBJ1-3; 7 bases match TRBD1. The germline V gene encodes CDR1 SGHNT and CDR2 YYREEE (reference sequence). The CDR3 length is 13 residues. Trimming took 4 bases from V and 3 from J; bases not matched to a gene: 1. The CDR3 sequence is CASSRGLGNTIYF. The DNA of the CDR3 is TGTGCCAGCAGCAGGGGGCTTGGAAACACCATATATTTT. The variable domain in full, with the rest retrieved from reference TRBV5-4 and TRBJ1-3, is ETGVTQSPTHLIKTRGQQVTLRCSSQSGHNTVSWYQQALGQGPQFIFQYYREEENGRGNFPPRFSGLQFPNYSSELNVNALELDDSALYLCASSRGLGNTIYFGEGSWLTVV.

This chain connects TRBV19 to TRBJ2-2; the match to TRBD2 covers 10 bases. The CDR3 length is 15 residues. The ends lost 8 bases at V and 7 bases at J; junction bases unmatched: 10. CDR1 LNHDA and CDR2 SQIVND come from the germline V gene (reference sequence). The CDR3 nucleotides are TGTGCCAGTTGGTCTAGCGGGAGTATTGGCGGGGAGCTGTTTTTT. Protein sequence: CASWSSGSIGGELFF. Together with reference TRBV19 and TRBJ2-2, the CDR3 gives the full variable domain: DGGITQSPKYLFRKEGQNVTLSCEQNLNHDAMYWYRQDPGQGLRLIYYSQIVNDFQKGDIAEGYSVSREKKESFPLTVTSAQKNPTAFYLCASWSSGSIGGELFFGEGSRLTVL.

The chain carries TRBV25-1 and TRBJ1-2; D call uncertain. V dropped 7 bases and J dropped 7 bases, with 16 bases sitting between them. Germline CDR1 MGHDK, CDR2 SYGVNS. CDR3 length: 13 amino acids. The CDR3 loop reads CASTWTGEAGYTF. DNA of the CDR3: TGTGCCAGCACCTGGACCGGGGAGGCTGGCTACACCTTC.

This chain connects TRBV6-8 to TRBJ1-2; 7 bases are shared with TRBD1. CDR3 length equals 15 residues. The ends lost 3 bases at V and 0 bases at J; junction bases unmatched: 4. Per germline, CDR1 MNHGY and CDR2 SAAAGT. This CDR3 is CASSYTDRANYGYTF. The CDR3 DNA sequence: TGTGCCAGCAGTTATACCGACAGGGCTAACTATGGCTACACCTTC.

The genes are TRBV1 and TRBJ2-3; TRBD2, the table's D call, was not compared with the DNA. TRBV1 is tagged as a pseudogene. The CDR3 consists of 14 residues. This chain's CDR3 is CTSEPGGQGDTQYF. The CDR3 DNA is TGCACCAGCGAACCGGGAGGGCAGGGAGATACGCAGTATTTT.

The genes are TRBV6-1 and TRBJ2-7; D is perhaps TRBD2 (6 bases). This CDR3 region has 16 residues. V lost 3 bases and J 3 bases, leaving 18 bases between the germline ends. Looked up from germline, CDR1 is MNHNS and CDR2 is SASEGT. CDR3 nucleotide sequence: TGTGCCAGCAGTGATGGACCCGGGACTTTCAGCTACGAGCAGTACTTC. It specifies CASSDGPGTFSYEQYF.

This rearrangement joins TRBV28 to TRBJ2-5; D is unclear. CDR3 length: 14 residues. CDR1 and CDR2 from the germline V gene are MDHEN and SYDVKM. With 5 bases removed from V and 4 bases from J, the gap between germline ends came to 14 bases. The CDR3 DNA is TGTGCCAGCAGTCCCCCCGGTCAGGCAGAGACCCAGTACTTC. It codes for CASSPPGQAETQYF.

In its sample, this clone was seen a few times. V usage is TRBV7-9 and J usage is TRBJ2-3, with 7 bases matching TRBD1. The CDR3 covers 16 residues. J was trimmed by 1 base and V by 0 bases; bases with no gene match: 4. Germline V gives CDR1 SEHNR, CDR2 FQNEAQ (reference sequence). The CDR3 coding sequence is TGTGCCAGCAGCTTAGCAGACAGGGCTGGCACAGATACGCAGTATTTT. Protein: CASSLADRAGTDTQYF.

Here the CDR3 DNA reads TGTGCCAGCAGCCAAGCCCGATCGACCCAGCATTTT. Protein product: CASSQARSTQHF. The gene calls are TRBV9 and TRBJ1-5; D not certain. Germline V lookup: CDR1 SGDLS, CDR2 YYNGEE. Trimming pared 4 bases from V and 11 bases from J, leaving 13 bases between. The CDR3 is 12 amino acids.

The V gene is TRBV7-3, the J gene TRBJ2-1; D ambiguous. Trimming removed 2 bases at V and 6 bases at J, with 14 bases between. CDR3 length equals 15 residues. Germline V gives CDR1 SGHTA, CDR2 FQGTGA. The CDR3 sequence is CASSLVFGERNEQFF. In nucleotides, the CDR3 is TGTGCCAGCAGCTTAGTATTCGGAGAACGCAATGAGCAGTTCTTC.

This clone has just a few counts. The chain carries TRBV10-3 and TRBJ1-1, with no clear D. The germline V and J ends were trimmed by 4 bases and 5 bases, with 17 bases remaining between them. Germline CDR1 reads ENHRY; CDR2 reads SYGVKD. This CDR3 is built from 15 residues. The CDR3, as DNA: TGTGCCATCAGTGGCGCGGCGCCAGCCGAAACTGAAGCTTTCTTT. It is translated as CAISGAAPAETEAFF.

The chain combines TRBV7-2 with TRBJ2-1; D is unclear. Per germline, CDR1 SGHTA and CDR2 FQGNSA. This CDR3 is built from 15 residues. Trimming pared 0 bases from V and 4 bases from J, leaving 10 bases between. CDR3 amino acids: CASSLALALYNEQFF. Here the CDR3 DNA reads TGTGCCAGCAGCTTAGCGTTGGCTTTATACAATGAGCAGTTCTTC.

This chain connects TRBV28 to TRBJ2-7, with 12 bases that match TRBD2. Germline values: CDR1 MDHEN, CDR2 SYDVKM. The CDR3 has 14 residues. V shed 4 bases, J shed 4 bases, and the junction held 2 bases outside the gene matches. In DNA form, the CDR3 reads TGTGCCAGCAGTTGGACTAGCGGGACATACGAGCAGTACTTC. It codes for CASSWTSGTYEQYF. Combining the CDR3 with reference TRBV28 and TRBJ2-7 gives the whole variable domain DVKVTQSSRYLVKRTGEKVFLECVQDMDHENMFWYRQDPGLGLRLIYFSYDVKMKEKGDIPEGYSVSREKKERFSLILESASTNQTSMYLCASSWTSGTYEQYFGPGTRLTVT.

The chain joins TRBV5-1 to TRBJ2-7; TRBD2 matches 8 bases. This CDR3 is 15 amino acids long. V shed 4 bases, J shed 1 base, and the junction held 7 bases outside the gene matches. CDR1 is SGHRS and CDR2 is YFSETQ in the germline V gene. CDR3 nucleotides: TGCGCCAGCAGCCCCTTAGCGGGAAAATCCTACGAGCAGTACTTC. As protein: CASSPLAGKSYEQYF. The whole variable domain, remainder taken from reference TRBV5-1 and TRBJ2-7, is KAGVTQTPRYLIKTRGQQVTLSCSPISGHRSVSWYQQTPGQGLQFLFEYFSETQRNKGNFPGRFSGRQFSNSRSEMNVSTLELGDSALYLCASSPLAGKSYEQYFGPGTRLTVT.

The chain uses TRBV19 and TRBJ2-1; TRBD1 aligns across 7 bases. V dropped 2 bases and J dropped 15; count of bases not matched to a gene: 13. This CDR3 is built from 14 residues. CDR1 is LNHDA, CDR2 SQIVND, per germline (reference sequence). In DNA, the CDR3 is TGTGCCAGTAGTATATGGGTCCTTAGGGGGACAGTGTTCTTC. As protein: CASSIWVLRGTVFF.

V is TRBV5-5 and J is TRBJ2-2, with a tentative D call TRBD2 (6 bases). V shed 3 bases and J shed 6 bases, with 18 bases lying between them. This CDR3 spans 16 amino acids. Germline V gene data show CDR1 as SGHKS and CDR2 as YYEKEE (reference sequence). In DNA, the CDR3 is TGTGCCAGCAGCTCTAGTGGGAGGTCTTGGGCCGGGGAGCTGTTTTTT. Encoded protein: CASSSSGRSWAGELFF.

The gene calls are TRBV27 and TRBJ2-7; 8 positions agree with TRBD1. CDR3 length: 16 residues. V shed 3 bases and J 3 bases; nucleotides not matched to a gene: 10. CDR1 is MNHEY and CDR2 is SMNVEV in the germline V gene (reference sequence). The CDR3 sequence is CASSLGRGGQGYEQYF. CDR3 coding DNA: TGTGCCAGCAGTTTGGGGCGTGGAGGACAGGGCTACGAGCAGTACTTC.